This TCR beta chain emerged from a study of early T cells in non-severe SARS-CoV-2 infection. Study at large: The study sequenced bulk RNA from unsorted whole blood, with chains unpaired.

Individual cDNA molecules were tagged with unique molecular identifiers. TCRdb reprocessed the 5' RACE reads via MiXCR and lists one record per CDR3 protein. In the table there are around 92,000 distinct CDR3 sequences, approximately 11% of which are singletons. V lost 2 bases, J lost 3 bases, and 7 bases lay in between. This CDR3 has 13 amino acids. Concerning this clonotype itself: The antigen remains undetermined.

General study findings and limits: Sequences matched to VDJdb favored anti-spike CD8 responses, while private and CD4 specificities were missed.

The sequenced material came from whole blood. The origin of this receptor is an adult who was a healthcare worker with PCR-confirmed SARS-CoV-2 infection or an uninfected control (not recorded which). This chain joins TRBV12-3 or TRBV12-4 and TRBJ1-1; D gene uncertain. CDR3 residues: CASSLREDTEAFF. The DNA of the CDR3 is TGTGCCAGCAGTTTAAGGGAGGACACTGAAGCTTTCTTT.